These 7 T cell receptor beta chains originate from one sample sequenced in a study of blood T cell repertoires in COVID-19. Method: immunoSEQ multiplex PCR; TCRdb's copy keeps in-frame clones and lacks some. The sample has 200,000 to 250,000 clones, about 86% seen once. Input material: peripheral blood. The receptors derive from a woman aged 50 to 60 with COVID-19, enrolled during active disease.

The V gene is TRBV10-1, the J gene TRBJ1-1; no firm D call. The V gene's germline CDR1 is WNHNN and CDR2 SYGVQD (reference sequence). Deletions cut 0 bases from V and 11 bases from J, with 10 bases between. The CDR3 is made up of 12 amino acids. The CDR3 is CASSESSRGAFF. In DNA, the CDR3 is TGCGCCAGCAGTGAGTCGTCCCGCGGGGCTTTCTTT.

The chain has TRBV28 and TRBJ1-2; D is ambiguous. This CDR3 comprises 13 residues. Germline loops: CDR1 MDHEN, CDR2 SYDVKM. Trimming took 5 bases from V and 4 from J, leaving 11 bases between them. The CDR3 nucleotides read TGTGCCAGCAGTCATGCCGGGGTCTATGGCTACACCTTC. Its translation is CASSHAGVYGYTF.

The chain employs TRBV6-5 and TRBJ1-4; tentative D call: TRBD1 (5 bases). Germline CDR1 MNHEY, CDR2 SVGAGI. V gave up 6 bases and J gave up 6 bases, with 14 bases separating them. The CDR3 totals 14 residues. CDR3 region: CASSSGGGDEKLFF. CDR3 coding DNA: TGTGCCAGCAGCTCTGGTGGGGGGGATGAAAAACTGTTTTTT.

This clone was recorded only once. The rearrangement links TRBV5-1 to TRBJ2-2; TRBD2 might be the D (6 bases). Trimming removed 4 bases at V and 2 bases at J, with 9 bases between. Germline V gene data show CDR1 as SGHRS and CDR2 as YFSETQ. This CDR3 has 14 amino acids. For the CDR3, the DNA is TGCGCCAGCAGCCCGGGGGTTAACACCGGGGAGCTGTTTTTT. Translation gives CASSPGVNTGELFF.

The V gene is TRBV2, the J gene TRBJ1-6, with 9 bases lining up with TRBD1. The V gene's germline CDR1 is SNHLY and CDR2 FYNNEI. The trim removed 5 bases at V and 10 bases at J, leaving 6 bases unmatched. The length of the CDR3 is 14 residues. The CDR3 sequence: CASSRDRVGSPLHF. CDR3 DNA sequence: TGTGCCAGCAGTAGGGACAGGGTCGGATCACCCCTCCACTTT.

V is TRBV2 and J is TRBJ1-2, with D tentatively TRBD1 (5 bases). The CDR3 length is 13 residues. The V gene's germline CDR1 is SNHLY and CDR2 FYNNEI. The V and J ends lost 7 bases and 0 bases respectively, with 9 bases between them. The CDR3 loop is CASIQDANYGYTF. In nucleotides, the CDR3 is TGTGCCAGCATACAGGACGCTAACTATGGCTACACCTTC.

A few counts support this clone. The rearrangement links TRBV7-9 to TRBJ2-2, with D unresolved. Trimming stripped 4 bases from V and 2 bases from J, with 2 bases between. Germline V lookup: CDR1 SEHNR, CDR2 FQNEAQ (reference sequence). The CDR3 extends over 12 amino acids. The CDR3 spells CASSSNTGELFF. The CDR3 nucleotides are TGTGCCAGCAGCTCTAACACCGGGGAGCTGTTTTTT.